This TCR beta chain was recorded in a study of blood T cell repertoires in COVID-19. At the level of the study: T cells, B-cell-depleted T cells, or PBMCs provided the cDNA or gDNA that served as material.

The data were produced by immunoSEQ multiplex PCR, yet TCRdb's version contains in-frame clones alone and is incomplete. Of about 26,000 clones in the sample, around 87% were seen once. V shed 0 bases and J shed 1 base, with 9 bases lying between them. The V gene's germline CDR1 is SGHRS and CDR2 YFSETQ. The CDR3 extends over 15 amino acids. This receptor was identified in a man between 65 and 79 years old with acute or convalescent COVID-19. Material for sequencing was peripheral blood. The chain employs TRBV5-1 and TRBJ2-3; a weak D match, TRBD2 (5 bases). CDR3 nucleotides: TGCGCCAGCAGCTTGGCCCTTAGCGGCACAGATACGCAGTATTTT. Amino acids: CASSLALSGTDTQYF.